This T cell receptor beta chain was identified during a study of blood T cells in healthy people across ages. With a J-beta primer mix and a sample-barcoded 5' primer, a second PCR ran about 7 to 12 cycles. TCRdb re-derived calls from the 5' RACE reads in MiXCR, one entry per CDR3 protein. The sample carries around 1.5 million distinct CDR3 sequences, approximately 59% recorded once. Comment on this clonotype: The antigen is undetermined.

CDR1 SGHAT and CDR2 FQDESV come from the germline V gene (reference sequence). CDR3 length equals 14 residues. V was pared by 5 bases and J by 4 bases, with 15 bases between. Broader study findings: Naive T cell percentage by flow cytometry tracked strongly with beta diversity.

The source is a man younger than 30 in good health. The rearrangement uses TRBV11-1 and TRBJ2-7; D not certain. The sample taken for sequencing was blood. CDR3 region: CASSPKAFGYEQYF. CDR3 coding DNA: TGTGCCAGCAGCCCAAAAGCCTTCGGATACGAGCAGTACTTC.